This record covers a single T cell receptor (beta chain). From the 5' RACE reads, TCRdb called clonotypes with MiXCR, one entry per CDR3 protein. This sample has hundreds of thousands of distinct CDR3 sequences, with approximately 15% found just once. This sample is drawn from a study of T-cell memory formation after mild COVID-19. Germline V gene data show CDR1 as ENHRY and CDR2 as SYGVKD. The CDR3 runs to 17 residues. The junction had 12 bases not matched to a gene; V was cut back by 6 bases and J by 4 bases. The receptor was derived from an adult woman who had mild COVID-19 (a few samples of this study predate the infection). Cell type and time point are not known. Sequenced: PBMCs or a T cell subset sorted from them (not recorded which). V usage is TRBV10-3 and J usage is TRBJ2-2; 9 bases are a match to TRBD2. The CDR3 coding sequence is TGTGCCATCAGGGGTGACCCGGGACTAGCACGCACCGGGGAGCTGTTTTTT. Translated: CAIRGDPGLARTGELFF.